What follows are 4 T cell receptor beta chains derived from one specimen sequenced in a study of blood T cell repertoires in COVID-19 (dated by TCRdb to about 2020). The library came from the immunoSEQ multiplex PCR assay. Here the immuneACCESS table is served through TCRdb, limited to in-frame sequences with V and J called. Missing clones are a known gap in these copies; in checked studies unresolved V genes cover under half, and the rest lacks a known reason. For this sample the table gives approximately 270,000 clones, of which more than 85% were detected only once. The ten biggest clones cover roughly 2.9% of the sample. The sequencing sample was made of PBMCs or T cells enriched from blood (not recorded which). All receptors come from a middle-aged man who had been exposed to COVID-19.

This clone has a single count. The chain combines TRBV19 with TRBJ1-1; a possible D gene is TRBD1 (6 bases). Germline lookup yields CDR1 LNHDA and CDR2 SQIVND (reference sequence). The CDR3 has 15 residues. V lost 6 bases to trimming and J lost 4 bases, with 18 bases between them. The chain's CDR3 is CASSLVKAGATEAFF. The CDR3 DNA reads TGTGCCAGTAGCCTCGTAAAGGCAGGGGCCACTGAAGCTTTCTTT.

This chain uses TRBV19 with TRBJ1-2; a possible D gene is TRBD1 (6 bases). CDR1 and CDR2 (germline): LNHDA, SQIVND (reference sequence). The CDR3 covers 15 residues. The V and J ends lost 5 bases and 7 bases respectively, with 20 bases between them. The CDR3 here is CASSDGGHLGGGYTF. CDR3 coding DNA: TGTGCCAGTAGTGACGGGGGGCACCTCGGCGGTGGCTACACCTTC.

This chain links TRBV10-3 with TRBJ1-2; 9 nucleotides line up with TRBD1. Trimming removed 2 bases from V and 0 bases from J; junction bases left unmatched: 13. Germline-derived CDR1 and CDR2 are ENHRY and SYGVKD. This CDR3 spans 19 amino acids. CDR3 sequence reads: CAISEATGTGKQANYGYTF. The CDR3 coding sequence is TGTGCCATCAGTGAGGCCACCGGGACAGGGAAGCAAGCTAACTATGGCTACACCTTC.

V usage is TRBV28 and J usage is TRBJ2-6; TRBD1 matches 7 bases. After removal of 1 base from V and 2 bases from J, the junction contained 5 bases not matched to a gene. Germline CDR1 is MDHEN and CDR2 is SYDVKM. This CDR3 has 17 residues. CDR3 amino acids: CASSLYQGTAGANVLTF. The DNA for the CDR3 is TGTGCCAGCAGTTTATACCAGGGGACAGCTGGGGCCAACGTCCTGACTTTC. Drawing the rest from reference TRBV28 and TRBJ2-6, the complete variable domain is DVKVTQSSRYLVKRTGEKVFLECVQDMDHENMFWYRQDPGLGLRLIYFSYDVKMKEKGDIPEGYSVSREKKERFSLILESASTNQTSMYLCASSLYQGTAGANVLTFGAGSRLTVL.